This T cell receptor beta chain was captured by sequencing in a study of T cells in Graves' hyperthyroidism and ophthalmopathy. General observations from the study: The model made its ophthalmopathy prediction, and onset followed a median approximately 6 months later.

For this clonotype: Its antigen is unidentified.

V dropped 4 bases and J dropped 3 bases, with 6 bases sitting between them. Germline CDR1 is SQVTM and CDR2 is ANQGSEA. The CDR3 runs to 11 residues. Amplification of TCR beta CDR3 regions used RNA as the template. Researchers ran a first-round RT-PCR on the TCR CDR3 using the HTBI primer set. TCRdb processed the multiplex PCR reads anew with MiXCR; each CDR3 protein has one entry. The data show more than 350,000 distinct CDR3 sequences, 13% to 15% seen once. The clonotype comes from a woman aged 60-70 years with Graves' ophthalmopathy. The rearrangement links TRBV29-1 to TRBJ2-5; D is unclear. The sequencing sample was made of blood. The CDR3, as DNA: TGCAGCGTTGCTGGGGAAGAGACCCAGTACTTC. Amino acids: CSVAGEETQYF.